This TCR beta chain was sequenced during a study of molecular identifiers for immune sequencing clone quantification. Study information: In replicates, RNA from around 20,000 or 100,000 naive CD8 cells was divided five ways and four parts were sequenced.

There are 13 residues in the CDR3. Between the trimmed V and J ends, which lost 8 bases and 3 bases, there was a span of 13 bases. The germline V gene has CDR1 MNHEY and CDR2 SVGAGI. Study-level points and caveats: Whereas clones above 20 RNA copies held under 1% of naive-cell molecules, they held over 97% of effector molecules. Underestimation of highly expanded clone sizes could arise where identical TCR molecules share a barcode.

TCRdb analysed the PCR reads with MiXCR anew, one entry per CDR3 protein. The sample gives approximately 630,000 distinct CDR3 sequences, around 25% of which show up once; 0.7% to 0.95% is in the top ten. Sorting isolated naive CD8 T cells as CD8+CD4-CCR7+CD45RA+ events. As concerns this clonotype: Its antigen remains unidentified. It may be a read error: a sequence one base away is much more abundant.

The sequencing sample was made of naive CD8+ T cells from blood, with Jurkat cell RNA spiked in. Subset in this sample: FACS-sorted CD8+CD4-CCR7+CD45RA+ naive T cells. The chain recombines TRBV6-5 with TRBJ1-1; possibly TRBD1 for D (6 bases). The receptor comes from a human donor in good health. Some libraries in this study had Jurkat cell RNA spiked in. CDR3: CASGNEGDTEAFF. As DNA, the CDR3 is TGTGCCAGCGGAAACGAGGGGGACACTGAAGCTTTCTTT.